Listed below are T cell receptor beta chains from one sample, sequenced in a study of tumor-infiltrating lymphocytes in oesophageal squamous cell carcinoma. In TCRdb, the PCR reads were re-called with MiXCR into one record per CDR3 protein. Of 15,000 to 20,000 distinct CDR3 sequences listed, roughly 40% are singletons. The sample taken for sequencing was esophageal tumor tissue. The receptors originated from a male donor with esophageal squamous cell carcinoma. Each CDR3 is given with its conserved first and last residue. Fields, in order: clone size, V gene, D gene, J gene, CDR3 DNA, CDR3 protein. D genes are given only for firm matches. Clone size is not always given. Where it is, it says once, few, many or a class for expanded clones.

-	TRBV5-3	TRBD1	TRBJ2-5	TGTGCCAGCAGCGGTTGGGACAGGGGTTTAGAGACCCAGTACTTC	CASSGWDRGLETQYF
once	TRBV7-9	TRBD2	TRBJ2-1	TGTGCCAGCAGCTTAGAACTAGCGAGCCACTTTTACAATGAGCAGTTCTTC	CASSLELASHFYNEQFF
many	TRBV7-9	TRBD1	TRBJ1-2	TGTGCCAGCAGCTTTTGGACAAGGGGGCATGGCTACACCTTC	CASSFWTRGHGYTF
-	TRBV6-1	-	TRBJ2-4	TGTGCCAGCAGCCTAGGAGCGGGTACTAGCCAAAACATTCAGTACTTC	CASSLGAGTSQNIQYF
-	TRBV5-1	-	TRBJ1-2	TGCGCCAGCAGCTTGGCCGTTGCAAATTCTAACTATGGCTACACCTTC	CASSLAVANSNYGYTF
many	TRBV6-4	-	TRBJ2-7	TGTGCCAGCAGTGACCCGGGCGAGCAGTACTTC	CASSDPGEQYF
medium-sized	TRBV10-2	TRBD2	TRBJ2-3	TGCGCCAGCAGAAGGACTAGCGGGCTCGGAGATACGCAGTATTTT	CASRRTSGLGDTQYF
-	TRBV7-3	TRBD2	TRBJ2-1	TGTGCCAGCAGCGAGACTAGCGGGGGTTTCAATGAGCAGTTCTTC	CASSETSGGFNEQFF
many	TRBV27	TRBD1	TRBJ2-5	TGTGCCAGCAGTTTCAGGGGGAGATGGGAGACCCAGTACTTC	CASSFRGRWETQYF
few	TRBV7-2	-	TRBJ2-1	TGTGCCAGCACCCCCGGCGGTGAGCAGTTCTTC	CASTPGGEQFF
few	TRBV11-2	TRBD2	TRBJ2-7	TGTGCCAGCAGCCACGGACTAGCCTACGAGCAGTACTTC	CASSHGLAYEQYF
-	TRBV12-3/TRBV12-4	-	TRBJ1-3	TGTGCCAGCAGCCTACGACTCTCTGGAAACACCATATATTTT	CASSLRLSGNTIYF
-	TRBV7-2	TRBD2	TRBJ2-7	TGTGCCAGCTCCTTTTATGAGCGGGGCGACGAGCAGTACTTC	CASSFYERGDEQYF
few	TRBV7-8	-	TRBJ2-7	TGTGCCAGCAGCCGGGACGGTCAGAGCTCCTACAATGAGCAGTACTTC	CASSRDGQSSYNEQYF
many	TRBV10-3	-	TRBJ1-6	TGTGCCATCAGTGAGGGGCAGGAGGGTTCACCCCTCCACTTT	CAISEGQEGSPLHF
-	TRBV28	-	TRBJ1-2	TGTGCCAGCAGTTTCAACTATGGCTACACCTTC	CASSFNYGYTF
once	TRBV10-2	-	TRBJ2-1	TGCGCCAGCAGGGGAGTAGCTACCGACAATGAGCAGTTCTTC	CASRGVATDNEQFF
-	TRBV7-4	TRBD2	TRBJ2-4	TGTGCCAGCAGCCCTCTAGCGGGGGGGCGGGGAGCCAAAAACATTCAGTACTTC	CASSPLAGGRGAKNIQYF
-	TRBV11-2	-	TRBJ2-6	TGTGCCAGCAGCTTAGCAGTGGTAACTGGGGCCAACGTCCTGACTTTC	CASSLAVVTGANVLTF
-	TRBV7-3	TRBD2	TRBJ2-3	TGTGCCAGCAGCTGGGGGAGCGGGGGAACAGATACGCAGTATTTT	CASSWGSGGTDTQYF
few	TRBV7-2	-	TRBJ2-7	TGTGCCAGCAGCTTAGGCGCTAGTTCCGGCGAGCAGTACTTC	CASSLGASSGEQYF
many	TRBV27	-	TRBJ1-2	TGTGCCAGCAGAGATCCGGGCCTCAAGAACTATGGCTACACCTTC	CASRDPGLKNYGYTF
many	TRBV6-6	-	TRBJ2-4	TGTGCCAGCAGTTACGGGTGGGGCCTAGCCAAAAACATTCAGTACTTC	CASSYGWGLAKNIQYF
-	TRBV6-2/TRBV6-3	TRBD1	TRBJ2-3	TGTGCCAGCATCAAGGGGGCTATCACAGATACGCAGTATTTT	CASIKGAITDTQYF
-	TRBV7-2	-	TRBJ2-5	TGTGCCAGCAGCTTGACTAGTAGAGGGGAGACCCAGTACTTC	CASSLTSRGETQYF
-	TRBV7-2	-	TRBJ2-4	TGTGCCAGCAGCTCACTGGACGTAAGTTGGCACATTCAGTACTTC	CASSSLDVSWHIQYF
-	TRBV4-1	TRBD2	TRBJ2-7	TGCGCCAGCAGCCAAGATTGGGCTAGCGGGAGGGACGAGCAGTACTTC	CASSQDWASGRDEQYF
medium-sized	TRBV6-1	-	TRBJ1-5	TGTGCCAGCAGTCAAGAGAGAAGGGGAGGGGGTATAAGGAATCAGCCCCAGCATTTT	CASSQERRGGGIRNQPQHF
medium-sized	TRBV12-3/TRBV12-4	-	TRBJ2-7	TGTGCCAGCAGTTTGGTTCAGGGCGTTTCCTACGAGCAGTACTTC	CASSLVQGVSYEQYF
many	TRBV7-9	TRBD1	TRBJ2-7	TGTGCCAGCAGCTTCGACCGGGACAGGGTATCCTACGAGCAGTACTTC	CASSFDRDRVSYEQYF
-	TRBV7-9	TRBD2	TRBJ2-3	TGTGCCAGCAGCTTAGTGGGACTAGCGGGAGGTGATACGCAGTATTTT	CASSLVGLAGGDTQYF
-	TRBV11-2	TRBD2	TRBJ2-7	TGTGCCAGCAGCCCGCTAGCGGGAGGCTCCTCCTACAATGAGCAGTACTTC	CASSPLAGGSSYNEQYF
-	TRBV12-3/TRBV12-4	-	TRBJ2-3	TGTGCCAGCAAAAAGGGGGGGAGTCTAACAGATACGCAGTATTTT	CASKKGGSLTDTQYF
-	TRBV6-1	-	TRBJ2-1	TGTGCCAGCAGTTACCTTGGAGGGCCGCGGGATGAGCAGTTCTTC	CASSYLGGPRDEQFF
many	TRBV27	-	TRBJ2-1	TGTGCCAGCAGTTTAGGAGGGGGGTCTTTTGAGCAGTTCTTC	CASSLGGGSFEQFF
few	TRBV7-2	TRBD2	TRBJ2-1	TGTGCCAGCAGACGGACTAGCGGGATCAATGAGCAGTTCTTC	CASRRTSGINEQFF
-	TRBV11-2	-	TRBJ2-7	TGTGCCAGCAGCTGGAGGTTGGGGAGTCGGTCCTACGAGCAGTACTTC	CASSWRLGSRSYEQYF
many	TRBV7-6	-	TRBJ2-5	TGTGCCAGCAGGAAGAGGGGCTCCGACGTTGGGGAGACCCAGTACTTC	CASRKRGSDVGETQYF
-	TRBV7-8	-	TRBJ1-1	TGTGCCAGCAGCTTCCCCGGGTCGAAAACTGAAGCTTTCTTT	CASSFPGSKTEAFF
-	TRBV12-3/TRBV12-4	TRBD1	TRBJ2-1	TGTGCCAGCAGTCACCGGGACAGGGGGAATGAGCAGTTCTTC	CASSHRDRGNEQFF
-	TRBV7-3	-	TRBJ2-6	TGTGCCAGCAGCTCACAGGTTAACTCTGGGGCCAACGTCCTGACTTTC	CASSSQVNSGANVLTF
medium-sized	TRBV7-8	TRBD1	TRBJ2-7	TGTGCCAGCAGCTTAACCGGGACAGCGAACACCTACGAGCAGTACTTC	CASSLTGTANTYEQYF
-	TRBV28	-	TRBJ1-2	TGTGCCAGCAGAGCAACGGGGCTAGGCTATGGCTACACCTTC	CASRATGLGYGYTF
many	TRBV6-1	TRBD2	TRBJ2-3	TGTGCCAGTAGCGGGGGGGCCGGAACAGATACGCAGTATTTT	CASSGGAGTDTQYF
few	TRBV18	-	TRBJ2-5	TGTGCCAGCTCACCGATAGGCAAGGAGACCCAGTACTTC	CASSPIGKETQYF
-	TRBV7-8	TRBD1	TRBJ2-7	TGTGCCAGCAGCCCCTCAGCAGGGGGCGCAGCCCACTACGAGCAGTACTTC	CASSPSAGGAAHYEQYF
-	TRBV7-6	TRBD1	TRBJ1-2	TGTGCCAGCAGCCAGGACAGGGAGAGTGGCTACACCTTC	CASSQDRESGYTF
medium-sized	TRBV6-1	-	TRBJ2-1	TGTGCCAGCAGTGAACTTATGGGCGCACTCTACAATGAGCAGTTCTTC	CASSELMGALYNEQFF
many	TRBV24-1	-	TRBJ2-7	TGTGCCACCAGTGATGTGATGTCAAACGAGCAGTACTTC	CATSDVMSNEQYF
-	TRBV11-1	-	TRBJ2-6	TGTGTAGGGGAAGGGGATAATTCACCCCTCCACTTC	CVGEGDNSPLHF
-	TRBV12-3/TRBV12-4	-	TRBJ2-1	TGTGCCAGCAACCGGGACTCCCTATTCAATGAGCAGTTCTTC	CASNRDSLFNEQFF
-	TRBV19	TRBD1	TRBJ1-3	TGTGCCAGTAGCAATGGGGACAGCTCTGGAAACACCATATATTTT	CASSNGDSSGNTIYF
many	TRBV24-1	TRBD1	TRBJ2-1	TGTGCCACCAGTGATCAGGGACAGGGGCCTTACAATGAGCAGTTCTTC	CATSDQGQGPYNEQFF
many	TRBV6-6	TRBD2	TRBJ2-3	TGTGCCAGCAGTTACCGACTAGCGGGTAGCACAGATACGCAGTATTTT	CASSYRLAGSTDTQYF
-	TRBV6-1	-	TRBJ2-3	TGTGTTAGCTCAAAAGGTTCTTCGGGAGATACGCAGTATTTT	CVSSKGSSGDTQYF
medium-sized	TRBV7-2	-	TRBJ2-1	TGTGCCAGCAGCTTATTTTACGGGGGGCCTTACGAGCAGTTCTTC	CASSLFYGGPYEQFF
-	TRBV10-3	-	TRBJ2-7	TGTGCCATCAGTGACCCCGGACGGTCCTCCTACGAGCAGTACTTC	CAISDPGRSSYEQYF
many	TRBV24-1	-	TRBJ2-3	TGTGCCACCAGTGATTTAGGAGGACGTGGAGATACGCAGTATTTT	CATSDLGGRGDTQYF
few	TRBV27	-	TRBJ1-5	TGTGCCAGCAGTTTATACCCTAGTAGCAATCAGCCCCAGCATTTT	CASSLYPSSNQPQHF